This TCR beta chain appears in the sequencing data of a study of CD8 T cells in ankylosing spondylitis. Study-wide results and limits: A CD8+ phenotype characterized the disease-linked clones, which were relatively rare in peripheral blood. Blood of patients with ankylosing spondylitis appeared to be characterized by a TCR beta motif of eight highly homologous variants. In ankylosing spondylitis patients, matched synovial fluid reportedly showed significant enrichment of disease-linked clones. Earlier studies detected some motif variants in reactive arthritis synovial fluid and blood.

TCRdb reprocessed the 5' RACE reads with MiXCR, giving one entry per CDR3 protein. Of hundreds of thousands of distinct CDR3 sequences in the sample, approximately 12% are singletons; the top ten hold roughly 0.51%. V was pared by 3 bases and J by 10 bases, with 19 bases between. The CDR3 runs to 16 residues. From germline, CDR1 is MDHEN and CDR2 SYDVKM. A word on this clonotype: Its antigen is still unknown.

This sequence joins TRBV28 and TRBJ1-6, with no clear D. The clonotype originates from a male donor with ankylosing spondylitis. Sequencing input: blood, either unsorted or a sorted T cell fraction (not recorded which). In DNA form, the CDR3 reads TGTGCCAGCAGTTTTTCGGACCGCGGAGCGGACTCACCCCTCCACTTT. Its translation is CASSFSDRGADSPLHF.